This T cell receptor (beta chain) comes out of a study of high-grade serous ovarian cancer treatment subgroups. About the research overall: Mean per sample: approximately 14,000 reads, several thousand unique TCR beta rearrangements. Study results and limitations: Without spatial data, bulk sequencing limits insight into HGSC tumor diversity. Repertoire similarity ranged roughly 0.095 to 0.8 between tumors of one patient.

This table comes from immunoSEQ multiplex PCR, and its TCRdb copy is limited to in-frame clones, with some not included. The repertoire holds several thousand clones, 65% to 80% seen once, with more than 10% in the top ten. V shed 6 bases, J shed 3 bases, and the junction held 5 bases outside the gene matches. The CDR3 has 12 amino acids. The germline CDR1 and CDR2 sequences are SQVTM and ANQGSEA. Tumor samples were obtained before definitive surgery or chemotherapy. This clone is labeled as large. What it recognizes is unknown. Sequenced input: tumor tissue. The chain links TRBV29-1 to TRBJ2-7; TRBD1 aligns across 7 bases. The source of this sequence is a human donor with high-grade serous ovarian cancer. This chain's CDR3 is CSVEDRLYEQYF. The CDR3 region has the DNA TGCAGCGTGGAGGACAGGCTCTACGAGCAGTACTTC.